The clone carrying this TCR beta chain was counted between two and nine times. In germline, CDR1 is KGHSH, CDR2 LQKENI. CDR3 size: 15 residues. V gave up 0 bases and J gave up 7 bases, with 13 bases separating them. Hyperthyroidism was newly diagnosed in patients aged 18 to 65 (duration under 2 months). Uncontrolled infection, other autoimmune disease, pregnancy and lactation each barred patients from inclusion. From RNA transcripts, TCR beta CDR3 regions were amplified. The HTBI primer set drove a first-round RT-PCR of the TCR CDR3. MiXCR, applied by TCRdb to the multiplex PCR reads, yields one record per CDR3 protein. The table includes 550,000 to 650,000 distinct CDR3 sequences, approximately 13% detected once. This record comes from a study of T cells in Graves' hyperthyroidism and ophthalmopathy.

The clonotype was recovered from a woman aged 25 to 45 with Graves' hyperthyroidism that later progressed to Graves' ophthalmopathy. The chain couples TRBV18 to TRBJ1-5; the D gene is possibly TRBD1 (5 bases). Sequencing was carried out using blood. The CDR3 here is CASSPPGGEGQPQHF. CDR3 in DNA: TGTGCCAGCTCACCACCGGGCGGAGAGGGGCAGCCCCAGCATTTT.